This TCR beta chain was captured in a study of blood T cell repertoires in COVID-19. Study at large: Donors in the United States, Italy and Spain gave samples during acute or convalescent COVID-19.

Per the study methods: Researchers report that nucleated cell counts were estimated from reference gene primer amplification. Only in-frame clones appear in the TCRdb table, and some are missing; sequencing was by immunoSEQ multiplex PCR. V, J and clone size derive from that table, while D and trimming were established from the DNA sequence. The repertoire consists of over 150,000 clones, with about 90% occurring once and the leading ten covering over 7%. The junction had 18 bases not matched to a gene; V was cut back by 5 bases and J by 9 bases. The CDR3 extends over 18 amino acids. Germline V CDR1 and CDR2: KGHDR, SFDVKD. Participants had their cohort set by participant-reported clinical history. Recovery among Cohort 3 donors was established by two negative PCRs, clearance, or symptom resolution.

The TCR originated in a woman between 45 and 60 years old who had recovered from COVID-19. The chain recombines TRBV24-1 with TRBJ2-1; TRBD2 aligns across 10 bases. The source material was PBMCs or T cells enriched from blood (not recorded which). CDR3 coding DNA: TGTGCCACCAGTGCCCCCAGCGGTTCCGGGACTAGCGTTAGTGAGCAGTTCTTC. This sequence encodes CATSAPSGSGTSVSEQFF.